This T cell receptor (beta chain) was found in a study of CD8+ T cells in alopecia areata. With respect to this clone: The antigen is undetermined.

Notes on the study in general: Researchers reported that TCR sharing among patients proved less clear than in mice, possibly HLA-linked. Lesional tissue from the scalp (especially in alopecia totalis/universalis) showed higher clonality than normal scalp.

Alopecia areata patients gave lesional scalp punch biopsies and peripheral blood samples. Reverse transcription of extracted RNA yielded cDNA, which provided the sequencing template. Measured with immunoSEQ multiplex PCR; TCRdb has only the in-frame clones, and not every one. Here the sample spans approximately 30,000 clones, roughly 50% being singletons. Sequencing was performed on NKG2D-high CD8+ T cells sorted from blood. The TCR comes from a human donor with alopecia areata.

The CDR3 sequence: CASSYSSGGPADTQYF. The CDR3 DNA reads as TGTGCCAGCAGTTACTCCAGCGGGGGGCCGGCAGATACGCAGTATTTT. This chain uses TRBV6-5 with TRBJ2-3; TRBD2 agrees at 9 bases. Germline CDR1 MNHEY, CDR2 SVGAGI. Trimming removed 0 bases from V and 4 bases from J; junction bases left unmatched: 5. The CDR3 has 16 amino acids.